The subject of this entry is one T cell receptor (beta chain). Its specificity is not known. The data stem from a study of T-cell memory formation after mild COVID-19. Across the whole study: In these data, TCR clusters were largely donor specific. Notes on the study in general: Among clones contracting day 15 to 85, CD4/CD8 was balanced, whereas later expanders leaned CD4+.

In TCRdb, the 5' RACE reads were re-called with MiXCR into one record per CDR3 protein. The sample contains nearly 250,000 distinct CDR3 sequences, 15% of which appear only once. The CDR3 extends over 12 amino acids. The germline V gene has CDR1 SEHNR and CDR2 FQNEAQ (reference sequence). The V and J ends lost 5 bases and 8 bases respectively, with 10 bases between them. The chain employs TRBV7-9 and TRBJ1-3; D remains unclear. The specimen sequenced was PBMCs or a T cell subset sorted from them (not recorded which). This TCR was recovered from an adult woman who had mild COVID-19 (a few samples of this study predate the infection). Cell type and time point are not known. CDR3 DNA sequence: TGTGCCAGCAGCCCACGCGAGGACACCATATATTTT. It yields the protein CASSPREDTIYF.